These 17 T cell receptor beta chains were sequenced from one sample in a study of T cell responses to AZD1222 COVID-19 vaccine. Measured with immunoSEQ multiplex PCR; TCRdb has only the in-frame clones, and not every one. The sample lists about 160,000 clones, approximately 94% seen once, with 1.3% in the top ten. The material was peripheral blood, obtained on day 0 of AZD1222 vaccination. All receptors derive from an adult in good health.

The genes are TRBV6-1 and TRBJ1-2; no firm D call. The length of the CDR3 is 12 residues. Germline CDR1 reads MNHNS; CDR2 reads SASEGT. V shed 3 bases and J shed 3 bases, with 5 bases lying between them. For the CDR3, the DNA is TGTGCCAGCAGTGATACAGACTATGGCTACACCTTC. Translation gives CASSDTDYGYTF.

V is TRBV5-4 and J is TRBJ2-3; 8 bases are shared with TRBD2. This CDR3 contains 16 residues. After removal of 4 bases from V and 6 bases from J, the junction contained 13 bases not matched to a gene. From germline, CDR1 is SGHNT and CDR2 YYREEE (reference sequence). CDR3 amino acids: CASSRSSGGARDTQYF. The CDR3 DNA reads TGTGCCAGCAGCAGGTCAAGCGGGGGTGCCCGCGATACGCAGTATTTT.

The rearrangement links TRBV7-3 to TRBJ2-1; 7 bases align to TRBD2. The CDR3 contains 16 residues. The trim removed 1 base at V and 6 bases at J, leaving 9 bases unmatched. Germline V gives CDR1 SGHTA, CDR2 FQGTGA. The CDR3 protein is CASSLKAGVFFNEQFF. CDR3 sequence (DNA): TGTGCCAGCAGCTTAAAGGCGGGAGTCTTTTTCAATGAGCAGTTCTTC.

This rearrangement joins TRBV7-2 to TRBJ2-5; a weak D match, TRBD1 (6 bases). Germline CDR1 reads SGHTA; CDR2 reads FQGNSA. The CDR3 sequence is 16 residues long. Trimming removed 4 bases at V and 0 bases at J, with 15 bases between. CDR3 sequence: CASSSTGTTHQETQYF. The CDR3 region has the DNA TGTGCCAGCAGCTCGACTGGGACAACCCACCAAGAGACCCAGTACTTC.

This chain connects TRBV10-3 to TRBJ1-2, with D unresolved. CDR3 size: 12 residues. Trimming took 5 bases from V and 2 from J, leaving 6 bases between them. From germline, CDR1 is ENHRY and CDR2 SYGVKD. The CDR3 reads CAISRRNYGYTF. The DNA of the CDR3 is TGTGCCATCAGTAGGCGAAACTATGGCTACACCTTC.

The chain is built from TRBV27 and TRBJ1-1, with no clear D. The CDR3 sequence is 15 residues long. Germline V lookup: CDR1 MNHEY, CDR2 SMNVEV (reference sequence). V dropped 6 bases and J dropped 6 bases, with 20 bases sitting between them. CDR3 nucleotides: TGTGCCAGCAGCCCCAACCATGGTGGTTGGGCTGAAGCTTTCTTT. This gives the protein CASSPNHGGWAEAFF.

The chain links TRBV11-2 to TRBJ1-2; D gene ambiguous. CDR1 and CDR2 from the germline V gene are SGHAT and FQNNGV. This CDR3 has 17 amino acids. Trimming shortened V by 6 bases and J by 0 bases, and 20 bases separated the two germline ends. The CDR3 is CASSSTSGSPANYGYTF. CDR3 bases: TGTGCCAGCAGTTCCACGTCCGGCAGCCCAGCTAACTATGGCTACACCTTC.

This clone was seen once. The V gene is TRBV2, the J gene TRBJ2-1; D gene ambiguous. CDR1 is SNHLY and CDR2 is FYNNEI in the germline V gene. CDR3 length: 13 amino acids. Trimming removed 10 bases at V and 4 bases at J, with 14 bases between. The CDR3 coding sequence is TGTGCCACCAAAGCCGATAATTACAATGAGCAGTTCTTC. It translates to CATKADNYNEQFF. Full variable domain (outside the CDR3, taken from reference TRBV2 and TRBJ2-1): EPEVTQTPSHQVTQMGQEVILRCVPISNHLYFYWYRQILGQKVEFLVSFYNNEISEKSEIFDDQFSVERPDGSNFTLKIRSTKLEDSAMYFCATKADNYNEQFFGPGTRLTVL.

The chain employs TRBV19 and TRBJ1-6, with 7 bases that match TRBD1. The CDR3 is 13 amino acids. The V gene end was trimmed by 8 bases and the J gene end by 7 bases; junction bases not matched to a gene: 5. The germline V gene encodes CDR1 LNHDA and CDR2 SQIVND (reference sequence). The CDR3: CASQDRLNSPLHF. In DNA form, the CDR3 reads TGTGCCAGTCAGGACAGGCTGAATTCACCCCTCCACTTT.

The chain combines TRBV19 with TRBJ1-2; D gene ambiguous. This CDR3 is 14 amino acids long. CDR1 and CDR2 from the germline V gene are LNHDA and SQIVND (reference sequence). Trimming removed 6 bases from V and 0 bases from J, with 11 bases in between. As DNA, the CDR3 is TGTGCCAGTAGAATGGGCGTTGCTAACTATGGCTACACCTTC. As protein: CASRMGVANYGYTF. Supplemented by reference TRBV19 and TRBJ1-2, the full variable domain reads DGGITQSPKYLFRKEGQNVTLSCEQNLNHDAMYWYRQDPGQGLRLIYYSQIVNDFQKGDIAEGYSVSREKKESFPLTVTSAQKNPTAFYLCASRMGVANYGYTFGSGTRLTVV.

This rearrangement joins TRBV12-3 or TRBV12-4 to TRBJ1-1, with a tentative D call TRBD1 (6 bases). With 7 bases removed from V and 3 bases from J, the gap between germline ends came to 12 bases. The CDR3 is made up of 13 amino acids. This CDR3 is CASTLNRDTEAFF. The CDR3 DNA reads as TGTGCCAGCACTCTTAACAGGGACACTGAAGCTTTCTTT.

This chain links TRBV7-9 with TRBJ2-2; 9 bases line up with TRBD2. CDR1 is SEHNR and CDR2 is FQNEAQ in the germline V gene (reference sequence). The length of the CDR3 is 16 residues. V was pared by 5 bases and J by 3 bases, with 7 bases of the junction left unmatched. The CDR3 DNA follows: TGTGCCAGCAGCGTTCCGGGACTAGCTGACACCGGGGAGCTGTTTTTT. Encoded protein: CASSVPGLADTGELFF.

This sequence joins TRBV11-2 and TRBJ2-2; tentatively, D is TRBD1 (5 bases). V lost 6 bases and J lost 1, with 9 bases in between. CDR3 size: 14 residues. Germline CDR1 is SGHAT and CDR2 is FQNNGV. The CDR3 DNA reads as TGTGCCAGCAGGCCTACAGGGAACACCGGGGAGCTGTTTTTT. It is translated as CASRPTGNTGELFF.

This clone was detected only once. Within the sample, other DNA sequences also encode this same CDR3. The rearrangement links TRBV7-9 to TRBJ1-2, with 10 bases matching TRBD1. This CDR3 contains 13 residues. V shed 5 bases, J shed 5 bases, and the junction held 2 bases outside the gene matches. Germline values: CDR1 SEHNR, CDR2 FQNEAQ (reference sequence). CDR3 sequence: CASSPGQGYGYTF. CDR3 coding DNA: TGTGCCAGCAGCCCGGGACAGGGGTATGGCTACACCTTC.

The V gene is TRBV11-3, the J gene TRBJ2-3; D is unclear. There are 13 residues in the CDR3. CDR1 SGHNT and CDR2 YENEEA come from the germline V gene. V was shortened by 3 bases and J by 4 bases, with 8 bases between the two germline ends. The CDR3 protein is CASSLGGSDTQYF. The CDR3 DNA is TGTGCCAGCAGCTTGGGCGGATCAGATACGCAGTATTTT.

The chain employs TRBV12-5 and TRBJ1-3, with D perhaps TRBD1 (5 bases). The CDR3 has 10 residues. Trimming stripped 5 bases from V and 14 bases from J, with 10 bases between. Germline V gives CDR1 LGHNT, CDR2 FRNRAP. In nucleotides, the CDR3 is TGTGCTAGTGGTCCGGGACCCTTATATTTT. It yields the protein CASGPGPLYF.

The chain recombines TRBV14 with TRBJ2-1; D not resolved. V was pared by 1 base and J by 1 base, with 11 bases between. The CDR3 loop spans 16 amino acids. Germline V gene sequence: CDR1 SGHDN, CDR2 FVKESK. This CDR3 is CASSQALGFSYNEQFF. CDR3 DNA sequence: TGTGCCAGCAGCCAAGCCCTCGGATTTTCCTACAATGAGCAGTTCTTC.